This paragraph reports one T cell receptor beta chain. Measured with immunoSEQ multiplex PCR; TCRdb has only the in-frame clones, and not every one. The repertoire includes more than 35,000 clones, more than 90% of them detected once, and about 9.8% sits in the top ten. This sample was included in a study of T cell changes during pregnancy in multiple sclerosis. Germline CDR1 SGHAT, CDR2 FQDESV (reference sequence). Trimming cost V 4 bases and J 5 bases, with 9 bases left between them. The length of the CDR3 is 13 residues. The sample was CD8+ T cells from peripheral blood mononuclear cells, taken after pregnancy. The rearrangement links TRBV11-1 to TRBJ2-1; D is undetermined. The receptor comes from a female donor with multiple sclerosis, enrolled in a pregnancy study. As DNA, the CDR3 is TGTGCCAGCAGCTCCAACCCAGACAATGAGCAGTTCTTC. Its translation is CASSSNPDNEQFF.